Listed below are T cell receptor beta chains from one sample, sequenced in a study of response to subunit inactivated influenza vaccine. TCRdb called the RT-PCR reads again in MiXCR, with one record for every CDR3 protein. The sample has about 540,000 distinct CDR3 sequences; approximately 22% are singletons. This sample was shared with a second study, whose subject was T cells expressing NK-cell markers.

The material sequenced was CD4+ T cells sorted from PBMCs, taken 11 to 12 days after vaccination. The receptors were gathered from a middle-aged man who received an inactivated influenza vaccine. The conserved cysteine and the conserved F or W are not part of the CDR3 here.

>TRBJ2-7|TRBV25-1
ASSRSGSFYEQY
>TRBJ1-6|TRBV3-1
ASSEGTGHSPLH
>TRBJ2-5|TRBV7-2
ASSLSPSGTQETQY
>TRBJ1-6|TRBV30
AWRHSGTQDSPLH
>TRBJ2-3|TRBV7-9
ASSSVPGGTNTDTQY
>TRBJ1-4|TRBV5-1
ASSHQGEKLF
>TRBJ2-1|TRBV5-1
ASSLGDLNNEQF
>TRBJ2-1|TRBV24-1
ATSDLTGGEF
>TRBJ2-2|TRBV4-1
ASSQADRSPPGELF
>TRBJ2-2|TRBV23-1
ASSPPSSSAGSCF
>TRBJ2-2|TRBV21-1
ASSKGPTPNTGELF
>TRBJ1-2|TRBV12-3/TRBV12-4
ASSVRDTIFYGYT
>TRBJ1-1|TRBV6-4
ASRLGLNTEAF
>TRBJ2-7|TRBV12-3/TRBV12-4
ASSLHNYEQY
>TRBJ1-3|TRBV5-1
ASSLDQGSGNTIY
>TRBJ2-5|TRBV12-3/TRBV12-4
ASTPASGMAQY
>TRBJ2-1|TRBV29-1
SSGLAGNNEQF
>TRBJ2-7|TRBV9
ASSPGSATYEQY
>TRBJ2-3|TRBV24-1
ATRKDSTDTQY
>TRBJ2-7|TRBV4-1
ASSQGTGEIYEQY
>TRBJ2-7|TRBV5-1
ASSLGRGDYEQY
>TRBJ1-2|TRBV27
ASSLESGIRHPYT
>TRBJ2-7|TRBV24-1
ATSGVYEQY
>TRBJ2-7|TRBV15
ATSGGLFPYEQY
>TRBJ1-2|TRBV28
ASRITGLFGYT
>TRBJ2-5|TRBV15
ATSRDRGFQY
>TRBJ2-7|TRBV29-1
SVTGTGRTYEQY
>TRBJ2-3|TRBV3-1
ASRSGTGPADTQY
>TRBJ2-7|TRBV18
ASSRAARDAPSYEQY
>TRBJ1-1|TRBV18
ASSPGGHSLNTEAF
>TRBJ2-3|TRBV12-3/TRBV12-4
ASRDRDLVTQY
>TRBJ1-1|TRBV6-2/TRBV6-3
ASSTPHFTVTAF
>TRBJ2-3|TRBV5-1
ASSLEARSMADTQY
>TRBJ2-3|TRBV28
ASSISASGGRDTQY
>TRBJ1-4|TRBV7-3
ARSPGHDNEKLF
>TRBJ1-5|TRBV6-1
ASSEARFYQPQH
>TRBJ2-1|TRBV7-2
ASSSRLAGMYNEQF
>TRBJ1-5|TRBV12-3/TRBV12-4
ASSFNRDQPQH
>TRBJ2-2|TRBV9
ASSVGAGGAVTGELF
>TRBJ2-2|TRBV29-1
SVRGEAGELF
>TRBJ2-1|TRBV4-3
ASSQGRGAQYNEQF
>TRBJ1-4|TRBV11-3
ASSLTGGASFEKLF
>TRBJ2-3|TRBV5-1
ASSLYSSYSTDTQY
>TRBJ2-5|TRBV12-3/TRBV12-4
ASRRLAGGQETQY
>TRBJ2-4|TRBV7-8
ASSLDLRDLKNIQY
>TRBJ2-5|TRBV6-5
ASSYFAGKETQY
>TRBJ2-4|TRBV10-3
AISDSILAKNIQY
>TRBJ2-1|TRBV5-1
ASSWETGGPSEQF
>TRBJ1-1|TRBV7-2
ASSPQGTGGTEAF
>TRBJ1-2|TRBV12-3/TRBV12-4
ASSQRRDSNYGYT
>TRBJ2-4|TRBV7-2
ASSLVLAGALAKNIQY
>TRBJ2-3|TRBV5-6
ASSLWWASTDTQY
>TRBJ2-1|TRBV7-9
ASSLIKGSTYNEQF
>TRBJ2-1|TRBV10-2
ASRKVAGEHSYNEQF
>TRBJ2-1|TRBV10-3
AISVKLAGVGEQF
>TRBJ2-7|TRBV5-1
ASSFQAGQGAYEQY
>TRBJ2-5|TRBV5-4
ASSLRDLETQY
>TRBJ2-7|TRBV7-2
ASSLGGDLHEQY
>TRBJ2-7|TRBV5-1
ARSLMGAWDEQY